The T cell receptor (beta chain) under discussion was sequenced for a study of beta chain features in type 1 diabetes. Investigators reverse transcribed all isolated RNA, so they sequenced expressed TCRB transcripts. Generated by immunoSEQ multiplex PCR, the TCRdb table keeps only in-frame clones and is missing some. This table holds 160,000 or so clones, roughly 63% found once. On average, the one heparinised blood draw given by each donor was roughly 100 mL. CDR1 is SQVTM, CDR2 ANQGSEA, per germline. There are 13 residues in the CDR3. The V end was cut by 7 bases, the J end by 1 base, with 13 bases between. General observations from the study: For cells with high TCR expression, cDNA sequencing could yield over-representation. PCR, the amplification step, might favor shorter templates, equally in patients and controls. Within each of all four CD4+ subsets, Type 1 diabetes patients had TCRB CDR3s that were moderately but significantly shorter. The naive, central memory and Treg TCRB repertoires showed an apparent similarity that was greater among patients than among healthy donors.

A word on this clone: Its target is unknown.

The receptor was derived from a man aged 25-40 years with type 1 diabetes. J is TRBJ1-1 and V is TRBV29-1; TRBD1 might be the D (5 bases). Source material: naive CD4+ T cells from blood. The CDR3 loop reads CSASLTENTEAFF. The CDR3 nucleotides read TGCAGCGCGTCCTTGACAGAGAACACTGAAGCTTTCTTT.